The 10 T cell receptor beta chains reported below all come from one sample, sequenced in a study of Ad26.COV2.S vaccination and SARS-CoV-2 variants. Repertoires were generated with immunoSEQ multiplex PCR, while TCRdb's copy carries only in-frame clones and drops some. Counted here are about 410,000 clones, around nine tenths occurring once; the ten biggest clones make up 3.5%. Treatment of the sample: roughly 18 received Ad26.COV2.S at low or high dose, single or two shots; several received placebo; per-sample allocation not given. Specimens were obtained on day 63 following the first vaccine or placebo injection. Source: peripheral blood, taken in a trial of Ad26.COV2.S vaccine versus placebo. These receptor sequences come from a person between 18 and 65 years old who received the Ad26.COV2.S COVID-19 vaccine or a placebo.

The gene calls are TRBV4-1 and TRBJ1-4; D remains ambiguous. V lost 4 bases and J lost 0, with 9 bases in between. The CDR3 runs 15 residues. Germline-derived CDR1 and CDR2 are MGHRA and YSYEKL. CDR3 region: CASSRTDATNEKLFF. The CDR3 region has the DNA TGCGCCAGCAGCCGCACAGACGCAACTAATGAAAAACTGTTTTTT.

The chain is built from TRBV6-4 and TRBJ1-2, with 8 bases identical to TRBD1. The CDR3 loop spans 13 amino acids. CDR1 MRHNA and CDR2 SNTAGT come from the germline V gene. Trimming removed 6 bases from V and 4 bases from J; junction bases left unmatched: 4. CDR3 bases: TGTGCCAGCAGATCAACAGGGGGCTATGGCTACACCTTC. Its translation is CASRSTGGYGYTF.

This rearrangement joins TRBV25-1 to TRBJ1-1; TRBD1 is a possible D gene (5 bases). Between the trimmed V and J ends, which lost 2 bases and 2 bases, there was a span of 9 bases. The germline CDR1 and CDR2 sequences are MGHDK and SYGVNS. The length of the CDR3 is 14 residues. The CDR3 protein is CASSEERGNTEAFF. The CDR3 nucleotides read TGTGCCAGCAGTGAAGAGAGGGGAAACACTGAAGCTTTCTTT.

This clone has a single count. The chain combines TRBV11-2 with TRBJ1-2, with no clear D. The CDR3 consists of 14 residues. Trimming took 2 bases from V and 1 from J, leaving 8 bases between them. In germline, CDR1 is SGHAT, CDR2 FQNNGV. CDR3: CASSLPGINYGYTF. In nucleotides, the CDR3 is TGTGCCAGCAGCTTACCCGGGATTAACTATGGCTACACCTTC. Full variable domain (missing parts from reference TRBV11-2 and TRBJ1-2): EAGVAQSPRYKIIEKRQSVAFWCNPISGHATLYWYQQILGQGPKLLIQFQNNGVVDDSQLPKDRFSAERLKGVDSTLKIQPAKLEDSAVYLCASSLPGINYGYTFGSGTRLTVV.

The chain joins TRBV6-2 or TRBV6-3 to TRBJ1-5; no clear D gene. Germline V lookup: CDR1 MNHEY, CDR2 SVGEGT. The CDR3 consists of 13 residues. V gave up 6 bases and J gave up 3 bases, with 9 bases separating them. The CDR3 DNA sequence: TGTGCCAGCAGCACAGACAACAATCAGCCCCAGCATTTT. This translates into CASSTDNNQPQHF.

The genes are TRBV6-1 and TRBJ2-7, with D hard to call. Between the trimmed V and J ends, which lost 0 bases and 2 bases, there was a span of 11 bases. The CDR3 has 15 residues. Germline CDR1 and CDR2: MNHNS and SASEGT. CDR3 coding DNA: TGTGCCAGCAGTGAAGCGCTATCCTGGGCCTACGAGCAGTACTTC. Translated, it gives CASSEALSWAYEQYF.

This chain links TRBV7-2 with TRBJ1-2, with 7 bases aligning to TRBD1. J lost 3 bases, V lost 2 bases, and 3 bases had no gene match. In germline, CDR1 is SGHTA, CDR2 FQGNSA. CDR3 length: 14 residues. As DNA, the CDR3 is TGTGCCAGCAGCTTACTCACAGGGGACTATGGCTACACCTTC. Amino acid sequence: CASSLLTGDYGYTF. Drawing the rest from reference TRBV7-2 and TRBJ1-2, the complete variable domain is GAGVSQSPSNKVTEKGKDVELRCDPISGHTALYWYRQSLGQGLEFLIYFQGNSAPDKSGLPSDRFSAERTGGSVSTLTIQRTQQEDSAVYLCASSLLTGDYGYTFGSGTRLTVV.

The table lists this clone with many counts. The gene calls are TRBV10-3 and TRBJ1-2; no reliable D call. Trimming left V 10 bases short and J 4 bases short, with 16 bases between. The length of the CDR3 is 13 residues. Per germline, CDR1 ENHRY and CDR2 SYGVKD. CDR3 nucleotides: TGTGCCACCCGCGGGGAGGGTGGCTATGGCTACACCTTC. Residues: CATRGEGGYGYTF.

The rearrangement links TRBV2 to TRBJ2-1, with no clear D. CDR1 and CDR2 (germline): SNHLY, FYNNEI. V lost 8 bases and J 5 bases, leaving 7 bases between the germline ends. The CDR3 contains 11 residues. The CDR3 protein is CASERDNEQFF. The DNA for the CDR3 is TGTGCCAGCGAACGGGACAATGAGCAGTTCTTC.

This chain uses TRBV29-1 with TRBJ2-1; D is unclear. The germline CDR1 and CDR2 sequences are SQVTM and ANQGSEA. This CDR3 comprises 12 residues. Trimming pared 7 bases from V and 8 bases from J, leaving 15 bases between. Here the CDR3 reads CSAKSTPHEQFF. CDR3 sequence (DNA): TGCAGCGCCAAATCCACTCCCCATGAGCAGTTCTTC.